This TCR beta chain was documented in a study of cytotoxic CD8 clonotypes in ibrutinib-treated CLL. Study in general: Results showed roughly 25 partial and 2 complete responses; following median roughly 68 months, approximately 14 remained remitted, approximately twelve advanced. Notes on the study in general: Baseline-level clonality went beyond age-matched healthy donors and moved in step with circulating CD8+ T-cell counts. Increased clonality at ibrutinib response gave way to a return toward baseline at progression.

For TCR beta libraries, about 2 micrograms of genomic DNA were obtained from cryopreserved PBMCs. The CDR3 has 14 residues. Germline CDR1 and CDR2: GTSNPN and SVGIG (reference sequence). V gave up 7 bases and J gave up 4 bases; unmatched junction bases: 10. With respect to this clone: As yet, its antigen is unknown.

Profiled with immunoSEQ multiplex PCR; TCRdb holds only in-frame clones, not every one. Here the sample spans 190,000 or so clones, around 72% being singletons. This sequence originates from a human donor with chronic lymphocytic leukemia. The sequencing used PBMCs, collected after 24 months of ibrutinib treatment. The V and J genes are TRBV30 and TRBJ2-3; 8 nucleotides line up with TRBD1. CDR3 residues: CASIGQGWADTQYF. The CDR3 DNA is TGTGCCTCCATTGGACAGGGTTGGGCAGATACGCAGTATTTT.